This TCR beta chain originates from a study of CD8 T cells in ankylosing spondylitis. This clonotype was detected only a few times. As yet, its antigen is unknown. Germline values: CDR1 KGHDR, CDR2 SFDVKD. The length of the CDR3 is 20 residues. V lost 3 bases and J lost 0; bases outside the gene matches: 11. The TCR beta libraries were generated through quantitative 5'-RACE incorporating molecular barcodes. Each CDR3 protein gets one entry after TCRdb re-called the 5' RACE reads with MiXCR. The table records about 540,000 distinct CDR3 sequences, about an eighth of them present only once. Regarding the study as a whole: The clones that were linked to disease were reported to be significantly enriched in matched synovial fluid samples from ankylosing spondylitis patients. A TCR beta motif made of roughly eight highly homologous variants seemed typical of ankylosing spondylitis blood.

The rearrangement joins TRBV24-1 to TRBJ2-1; TRBD2 agrees at 12 bases. Sample: blood, either unsorted or a sorted T cell fraction (not recorded which). The clonotype comes from a male donor with ankylosing spondylitis. CDR3 residues: CATSDSDGTSGLSSYNEQFF. In DNA form, the CDR3 reads TGTGCCACCAGTGATAGTGATGGGACTAGCGGGTTAAGCTCCTACAATGAGCAGTTCTTC.